This T cell receptor beta chain emerged from a study of blood T cell repertoires in COVID-19. Study-wide context: COVID-19 samples collected from the United States, Italy and Spain covered acute and convalescent phases. In each case, the material was cDNA or gDNA derived from T cells, B-cell-depleted T cells, or PBMCs.

Original processing notes: Cell counts per sample came from amplifying reference gene primers. This table comes from immunoSEQ multiplex PCR, and its TCRdb copy is limited to in-frame clones, with some not included. The V and J calls and clone size were taken over from that table, and D and trimming were inferred from the DNA. Among approximately 670,000 clones, 90% were seen once, and the ten largest hold under 0.3%. The ends were cut back, 3 bases at V and 5 bases at J, with 7 bases in the middle. The CDR3 length is 12 residues. The sequence was obtained from a woman aged 18-29 years with acute or convalescent COVID-19. The V call is TRBV12-3 or TRBV12-4, the J call TRBJ1-1; D unresolved. Sequencing input: peripheral blood. The CDR3 sequence is CASSFGWTEAFF. The CDR3 DNA is TGTGCCAGCAGTTTCGGGTGGACTGAAGCTTTCTTT.